The T cell receptor beta chain under discussion was sequenced for a study of regulatory T cells in long-lasting Graves disease. Overall study results and limits: Newly diagnosed patients shared about a thousand public clonotypes; persistent patients shared more than 2,500.

Libraries of TCR beta came from iRepertoire HTBI primers plus Arm-PCR of CDR3 regions. MiXCR, run by TCRdb on the multiplex PCR reads, gives a single entry per CDR3 protein. This table has 300,000 or so distinct CDR3 sequences, roughly a fifth appearing once. Turning to this clonotype: Its specificity is unknown.

Time point specified: persistent/refractory GD, antithyroid drugs over 5 years with positive TRAb. The TCR library was prepared using RNA isolated from PBMCs. This clonotype was sampled from a female donor with Graves disease. Sequencing was performed on peripheral blood mononuclear cells (PBMCs), taken when the disease was refractory, from a patient treated with antithyroid drugs.

The CDR3 region has the DNA TGTGCCAGCAATAGCGGGGGGGCCACTGAAGCTTTCTTT. Translation gives CASNSGGATEAFF. This chain connects TRBV2 to TRBJ1-1; D might be TRBD1 (6 bases). The CDR3 has 13 residues. V gave up 7 bases and J gave up 4 bases, with 13 bases separating them. From germline, CDR1 is SNHLY and CDR2 FYNNEI. Variable domain in full (rest from reference TRBV2 and TRBJ1-1): EPEVTQTPSHQVTQMGQEVILRCVPISNHLYFYWYRQILGQKVEFLVSFYNNEISEKSEIFDDQFSVERPDGSNFTLKIRSTKLEDSAMYFCASNSGGATEAFFGQGTRLTVV.